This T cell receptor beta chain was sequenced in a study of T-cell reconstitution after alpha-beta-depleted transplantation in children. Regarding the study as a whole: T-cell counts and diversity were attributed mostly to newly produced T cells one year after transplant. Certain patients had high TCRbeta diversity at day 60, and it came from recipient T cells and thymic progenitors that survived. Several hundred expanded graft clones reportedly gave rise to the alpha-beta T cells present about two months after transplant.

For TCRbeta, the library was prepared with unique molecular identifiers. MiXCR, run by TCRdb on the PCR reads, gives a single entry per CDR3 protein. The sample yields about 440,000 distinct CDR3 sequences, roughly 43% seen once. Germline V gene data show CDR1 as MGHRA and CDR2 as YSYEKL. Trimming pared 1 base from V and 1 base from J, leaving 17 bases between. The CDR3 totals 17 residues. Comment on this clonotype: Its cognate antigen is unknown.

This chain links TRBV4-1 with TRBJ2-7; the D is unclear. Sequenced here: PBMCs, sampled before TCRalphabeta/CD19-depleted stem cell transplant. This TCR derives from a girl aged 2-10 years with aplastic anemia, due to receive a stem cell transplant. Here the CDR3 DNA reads TGCGCCAGCAGCCAAGTTAATTCTGACGGGCAGTCCTACGAGCAGTACTTC. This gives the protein CASSQVNSDGQSYEQYF.